This entry is about one TCR beta chain. This sample includes further DNA sequences coding for the same CDR3. The entry originates in a study of blood T cell repertoires in COVID-19. With 0 bases removed from V and 8 bases from J, the gap between germline ends came to 7 bases. Germline V gene lookup returns CDR1 MNHEY and CDR2 SVGAGI. This CDR3 contains 12 residues. Produced via immunoSEQ multiplex PCR; TCRdb's table is partial and in-frame only. Here the sample spans over 250,000 clones, roughly nine tenths being singletons. The specimen was PBMCs or T cells enriched from blood (not recorded which). The origin of this receptor is a man aged 55 to 69 who had recovered from COVID-19. This chain uses TRBV6-5 with TRBJ1-2, with D possibly TRBD1 on 5 matching bases. The CDR3 region is CASSYSGGGYTF. In nucleotides, the CDR3 is TGTGCCAGCAGTTACTCCGGGGGAGGCTACACCTTC.